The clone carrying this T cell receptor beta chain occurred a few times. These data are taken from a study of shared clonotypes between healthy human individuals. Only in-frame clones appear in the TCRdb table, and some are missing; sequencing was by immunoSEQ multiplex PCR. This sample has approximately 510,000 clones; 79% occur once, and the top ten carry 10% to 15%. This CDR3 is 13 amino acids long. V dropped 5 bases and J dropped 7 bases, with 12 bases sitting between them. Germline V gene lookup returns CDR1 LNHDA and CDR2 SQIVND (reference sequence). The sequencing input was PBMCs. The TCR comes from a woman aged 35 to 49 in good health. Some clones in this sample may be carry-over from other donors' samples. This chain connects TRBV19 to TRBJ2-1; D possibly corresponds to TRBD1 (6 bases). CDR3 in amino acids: CASSQVRGNEQFF. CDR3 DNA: TGTGCCAGTAGTCAGGTCAGGGGAAATGAGCAGTTCTTC.